The sequence of this T cell receptor (beta chain) was determined in a study of T cells in Graves' hyperthyroidism and ophthalmopathy. Study-level points and caveats: Classification by a 13 V-J model distinguished ophthalmopathy from stable hyperthyroidism.

The table lists this clonotype with many counts. The target antigen is unknown. The V gene's germline CDR1 is SGHAT and CDR2 FQNNGV. V trimming: 4 bases; J trimming: 6 bases; junction bases outside the gene matches: 7. This CDR3 has 14 amino acids. PBMCs were sourced from roughly 10 ml fresh peripheral blood. Authors of the study amplified TCR beta CDR3 regions from RNA transcripts. An initial round of RT-PCR targeting the TCR CDR3 relied on the HTBI primer set. TCRdb passed the multiplex PCR reads through MiXCR, listing each CDR3 protein once. The data show about 350,000 distinct CDR3 sequences, over 15% seen once.

This chain connects TRBV11-2 to TRBJ2-7, with TRBD1 identical over 9 bases. This TCR was sampled from a woman aged 18-29 years with Graves' hyperthyroidism. What was sequenced was blood. The CDR3, as DNA: TGTGCCAGCAGCTCTCGGGACAGGGCGGCCGAGCAGTACTTC. Translation: CASSSRDRAAEQYF.